Sequencing of this T cell receptor beta chain was carried out in a study of blood T cell repertoires in COVID-19. Background on the study: Samples representing acute and convalescent COVID-19 were sourced from the United States, Italy and Spain.

Profiling relied on immunoSEQ multiplex PCR, and the TCRdb table lists in-frame clones only, not all of them. The table includes tens of thousands of clones, approximately 86% detected once. This clone appeared once. Germline trimming cut 5 bases from V and 4 bases from J; bases unmatched to any gene: 5. The CDR3 consists of 15 residues. Germline CDR1 SGHKS, CDR2 YYEKEE (reference sequence). V usage is TRBV5-5 and J usage is TRBJ2-1; TRBD1 aligns across 11 bases. This sequence originates from a woman aged 55-69 years with acute or convalescent COVID-19. The specimen was peripheral blood. CDR3 region: CASSPGTGGYNEQFF. Written as DNA, the CDR3 is TGTGCCAGCAGTCCTGGGACAGGGGGTTACAATGAGCAGTTCTTC.